The 8 T cell receptor beta chains reported below all come from one sample, sequenced in a study of OX40 agonist ivuxolimab in advanced cancers. The table came from immunoSEQ multiplex PCR; TCRdb's copy has only in-frame clones and leaves some out. The sample contains more than 65,000 clones, about 81% of which appear only once. Source: CD4+ or CD8+ T cells sorted from blood, taken in a trial of the OX40 agonist ivuxolimab. Source of these receptors: an adult with an advanced solid tumor such as melanoma, head and neck, liver or kidney cancer.

This clone turned up a few times. The CDR3 spells CATGPTLQEAFF. Here the CDR3 DNA reads TGTGCCACAGGACCAACTCTACAGGAAGCTTTCTTT. V is TRBV19 and J is TRBJ1-1; D gene unclear. Germline CDR1 is LNHDA and CDR2 is SQIVND (reference sequence). The CDR3 has 12 residues. Trimming cost V 10 bases and J 8 bases, with 17 bases left between them. Full variable domain (rest looked up from reference TRBV19 and TRBJ1-1): DGGITQSPKYLFRKEGQNVTLSCEQNLNHDAMYWYRQDPGQGLRLIYYSQIVNDFQKGDIAEGYSVSREKKESFPLTVTSAQKNPTAFYLCATGPTLQEAFFGQGTRLTVV.

V gene TRBV2 combines with J gene TRBJ1-1; no clear D gene. V was trimmed by 7 bases and J by 4 bases, leaving 22 bases between them. This CDR3 region has 16 residues. Germline CDR1 is SNHLY and CDR2 is FYNNEI. The CDR3 DNA reads TGTGCCAGCATAAAAGATTGGGCCCTTGGGGTCACTGAAGCTTTCTTT. Amino acid sequence: CASIKDWALGVTEAFF. Looking up the rest from reference TRBV2 and TRBJ1-1 gives the full variable domain: EPEVTQTPSHQVTQMGQEVILRCVPISNHLYFYWYRQILGQKVEFLVSFYNNEISEKSEIFDDQFSVERPDGSNFTLKIRSTKLEDSAMYFCASIKDWALGVTEAFFGQGTRLTVV.

The chain links TRBV9 to TRBJ2-1; no firm D call. The CDR3 has 12 amino acids. Germline loops: CDR1 SGDLS, CDR2 YYNGEE. V lost 0 bases to trimming and J lost 10 bases, with 8 bases between them. DNA of the CDR3: TGTGCCAGCAGCGTAGGGTTAGCCGAGCAGTTCTTC. It specifies CASSVGLAEQFF.

This clone was picked up a small number of times. Other DNA sequences within the sample encode an identical CDR3. The rearrangement joins TRBV30 to TRBJ1-5; D unclear. This CDR3 is built from 13 residues. V lost 0 bases and J lost 1, with 4 bases in between. Per germline, CDR1 GTSNPN and CDR2 SVGIG (reference sequence). The CDR3 sequence is CAWSVRSNQPQHF. The CDR3 DNA reads TGTGCCTGGAGTGTACGAAGCAATCAGCCCCAGCATTTT.

The V and J genes are TRBV6-5 and TRBJ1-1; D gene uncertain. The V and J ends lost 5 bases and 1 base respectively, with 8 bases between them. Per germline, CDR1 MNHEY and CDR2 SVGAGI. This CDR3 spans 13 amino acids. The chain's CDR3 is CASSPTANTEAFF. The CDR3 region has the DNA TGTGCCAGCAGTCCCACAGCGAACACTGAAGCTTTCTTT.

The V and J genes are TRBV19 and TRBJ2-7, with no clear D. From germline, CDR1 is LNHDA and CDR2 SQIVND (reference sequence). The CDR3 contains 13 residues. V was shortened by 8 bases and J by 2 bases, with 13 bases between the two germline ends. CDR3: CASVMVTPYEQYF. The CDR3 DNA is TGTGCCAGTGTCATGGTGACACCCTACGAGCAGTACTTC.

The table lists this clone with a count of one. The rearrangement joins TRBV20-1 to TRBJ1-4, with no clear D. V gave up 2 bases and J gave up 7 bases, with 5 bases separating them. The CDR3 loop spans 11 amino acids. CDR1 and CDR2 from the germline V gene are DFQATT and SNEGSKA (reference sequence). This chain's CDR3 is CSARNGEKLFF. DNA of the CDR3: TGCAGTGCTAGAAACGGTGAAAAACTGTTTTTT.

The J gene is TRBJ2-1, the V gene TRBV15; D gene ambiguous. With 1 base removed from V and 6 bases from J, the gap between germline ends came to 4 bases. This CDR3 is built from 12 residues. The V gene's germline CDR1 is LNHNV and CDR2 YYDKDF (reference sequence). The CDR3 reads CATSRVSNEQFF. The CDR3 coding sequence is TGTGCCACCAGCAGAGTGAGCAATGAGCAGTTCTTC.